The 2 T cell receptor beta chains listed next were all sequenced from one sample in a study of T cells in Graves' hyperthyroidism and ophthalmopathy. Template material for amplifying TCR beta CDR3 regions consisted of RNA transcripts. First-round RT-PCR of the TCR CDR3 relied on the HTBI primer set. In TCRdb, the multiplex PCR reads were re-called with MiXCR into one record per CDR3 protein. This sample has 600,000 to 650,000 distinct CDR3 sequences, with about 20% found just once. Specimen: blood. These receptor sequences come from a man aged 25-40 years with Graves' ophthalmopathy.

This clonotype was recorded a few times. V gene TRBV12-3 or TRBV12-4 combines with J gene TRBJ2-4, with 10 positions matching TRBD2. The length of the CDR3 is 15 residues. V shed 6 bases and J 11 bases; nucleotides not matched to a gene: 13. CDR3: CASSLLAGVRALQYF. The CDR3, as DNA: TGTGCCAGCAGCCTTCTAGCGGGAGTGCGTGCTCTTCAGTACTTC.

The chain combines TRBV28 with TRBJ2-3; 10 positions match TRBD2. The germline CDR1 and CDR2 sequences are MDHEN and SYDVKM. This CDR3 is 15 amino acids long. With V trimmed by 5 bases and J by 4 bases, 6 bases remained unmatched. CDR3 nucleotide sequence: TGTGCCAGCAGTGTTAGCGGGAGGATGGCAGATACGCAGTATTTT. This translates into CASSVSGRMADTQYF.